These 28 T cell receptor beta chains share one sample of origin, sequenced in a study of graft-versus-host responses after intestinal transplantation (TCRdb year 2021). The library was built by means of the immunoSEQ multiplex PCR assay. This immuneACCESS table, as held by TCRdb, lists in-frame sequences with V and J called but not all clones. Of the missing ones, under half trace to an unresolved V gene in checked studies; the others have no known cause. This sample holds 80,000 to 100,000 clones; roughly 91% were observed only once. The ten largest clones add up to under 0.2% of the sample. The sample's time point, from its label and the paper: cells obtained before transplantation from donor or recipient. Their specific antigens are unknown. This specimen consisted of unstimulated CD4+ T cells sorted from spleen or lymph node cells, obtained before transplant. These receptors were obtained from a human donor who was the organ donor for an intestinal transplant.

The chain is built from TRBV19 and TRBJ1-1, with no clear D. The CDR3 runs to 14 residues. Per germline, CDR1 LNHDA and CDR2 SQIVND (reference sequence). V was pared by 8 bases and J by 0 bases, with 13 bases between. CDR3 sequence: CASAPGRVNTEAFF. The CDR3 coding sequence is TGTGCCAGTGCCCCGGGGAGGGTGAACACTGAAGCTTTCTTT.

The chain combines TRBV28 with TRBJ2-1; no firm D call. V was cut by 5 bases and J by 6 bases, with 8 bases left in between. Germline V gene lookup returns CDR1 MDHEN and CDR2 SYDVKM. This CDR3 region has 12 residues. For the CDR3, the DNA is TGTGCCAGCAGTCTCCCCGGCAATGAGCAGTTCTTC. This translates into CASSLPGNEQFF.

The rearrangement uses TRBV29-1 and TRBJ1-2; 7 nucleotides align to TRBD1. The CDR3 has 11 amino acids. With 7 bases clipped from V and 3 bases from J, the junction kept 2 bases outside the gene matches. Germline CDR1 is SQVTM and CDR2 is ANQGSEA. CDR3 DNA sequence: TGCAGCGGACAGGGCGACTATGGCTACACCTTC. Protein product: CSGQGDYGYTF.

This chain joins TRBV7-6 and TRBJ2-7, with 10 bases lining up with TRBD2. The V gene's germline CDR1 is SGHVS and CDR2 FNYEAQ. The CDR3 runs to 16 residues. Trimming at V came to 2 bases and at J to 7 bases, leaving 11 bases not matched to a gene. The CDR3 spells CASSLQAAGGPREQYF. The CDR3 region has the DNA TGTGCCAGCAGCTTACAGGCAGCGGGGGGGCCGAGGGAGCAGTACTTC.

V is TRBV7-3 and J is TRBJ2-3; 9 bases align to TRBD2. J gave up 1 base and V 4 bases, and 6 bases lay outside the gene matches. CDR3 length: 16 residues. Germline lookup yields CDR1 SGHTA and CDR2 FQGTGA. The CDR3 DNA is TGTGCCAGCAGCTCTTTAGCGGGGGTGGGCACAGATACGCAGTATTTT. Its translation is CASSSLAGVGTDTQYF.

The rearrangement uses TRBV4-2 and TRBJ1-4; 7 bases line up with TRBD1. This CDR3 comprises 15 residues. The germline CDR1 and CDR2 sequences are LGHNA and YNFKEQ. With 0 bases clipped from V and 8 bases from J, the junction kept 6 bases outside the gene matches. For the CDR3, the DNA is TGTGCCAGCAGCCAAGATGCGGGACAGAGCGAAAAACTGTTTTTT. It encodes CASSQDAGQSEKLFF.

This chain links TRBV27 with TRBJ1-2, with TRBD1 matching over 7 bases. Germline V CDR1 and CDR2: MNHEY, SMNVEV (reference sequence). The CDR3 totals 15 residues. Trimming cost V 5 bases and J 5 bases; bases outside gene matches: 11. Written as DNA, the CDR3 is TGTGCCAGCAGTCCCTATACAGGGGCGGCTTATGGCTACACCTTC. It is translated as CASSPYTGAAYGYTF.

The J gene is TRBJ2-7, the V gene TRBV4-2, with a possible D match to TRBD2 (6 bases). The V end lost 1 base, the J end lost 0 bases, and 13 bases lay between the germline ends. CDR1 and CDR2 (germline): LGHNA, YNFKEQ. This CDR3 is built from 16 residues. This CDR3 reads CASSQVTADYSYEQYF. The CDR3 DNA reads TGTGCCAGCAGCCAAGTTACCGCGGACTACTCCTACGAGCAGTACTTC.

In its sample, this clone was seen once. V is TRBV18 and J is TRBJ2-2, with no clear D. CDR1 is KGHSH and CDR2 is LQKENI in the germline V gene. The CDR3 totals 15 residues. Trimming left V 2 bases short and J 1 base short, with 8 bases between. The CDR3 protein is CASSPSQMNTGELFF. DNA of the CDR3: TGTGCCAGCTCACCATCCCAGATGAACACCGGGGAGCTGTTTTTT.

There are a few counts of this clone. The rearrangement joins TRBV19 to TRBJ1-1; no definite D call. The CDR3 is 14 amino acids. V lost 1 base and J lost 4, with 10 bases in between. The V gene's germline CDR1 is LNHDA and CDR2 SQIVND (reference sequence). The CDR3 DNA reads TGTGCCAGTAGTATAGTTGGAGGGCCCACTGAAGCTTTCTTT. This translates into CASSIVGGPTEAFF.

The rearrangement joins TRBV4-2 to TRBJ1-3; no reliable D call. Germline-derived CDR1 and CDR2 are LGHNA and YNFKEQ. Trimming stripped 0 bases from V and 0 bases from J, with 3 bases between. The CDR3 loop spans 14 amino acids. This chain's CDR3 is CASSQDSSGNTIYF. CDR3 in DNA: TGTGCCAGCAGCCAAGATAGCTCTGGAAACACCATATATTTT.

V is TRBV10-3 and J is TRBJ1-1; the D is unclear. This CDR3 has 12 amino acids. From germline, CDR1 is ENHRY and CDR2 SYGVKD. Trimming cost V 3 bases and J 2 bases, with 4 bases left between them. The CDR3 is CAISDGNTEAFF. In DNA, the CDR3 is TGTGCCATCAGTGACGGTAACACTGAAGCTTTCTTT.

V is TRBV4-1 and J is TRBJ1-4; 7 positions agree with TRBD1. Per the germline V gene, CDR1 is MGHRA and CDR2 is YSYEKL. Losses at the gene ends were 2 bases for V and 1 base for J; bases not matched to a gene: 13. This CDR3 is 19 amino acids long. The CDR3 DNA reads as TGCGCCAGCAGCCAATGGGACAGAACCCCGAGTGGAACTAATGAAAAACTGTTTTTT. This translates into CASSQWDRTPSGTNEKLFF.

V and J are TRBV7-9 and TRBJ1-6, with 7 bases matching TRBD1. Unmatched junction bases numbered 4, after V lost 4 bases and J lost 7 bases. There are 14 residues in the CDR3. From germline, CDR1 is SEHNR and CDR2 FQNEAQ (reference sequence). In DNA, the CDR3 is TGTGCCAGCAGCTCGACAGGGCGCAATTCACCCCTCCACTTT. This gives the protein CASSSTGRNSPLHF.

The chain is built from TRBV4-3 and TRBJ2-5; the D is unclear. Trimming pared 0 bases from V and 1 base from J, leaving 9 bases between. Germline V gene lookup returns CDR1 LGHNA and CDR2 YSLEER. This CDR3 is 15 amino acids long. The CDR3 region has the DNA TGCGCCAGCAGCCAAGATTCCACAGCCCAAGAGACCCAGTACTTC. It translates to CASSQDSTAQETQYF.

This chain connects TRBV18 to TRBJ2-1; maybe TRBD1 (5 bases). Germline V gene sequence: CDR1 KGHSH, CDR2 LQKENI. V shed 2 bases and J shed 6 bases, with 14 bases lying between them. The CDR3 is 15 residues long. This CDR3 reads CASSPIQGRSNEQFF. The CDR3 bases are TGTGCCAGCTCACCAATCCAGGGTCGTAGCAATGAGCAGTTCTTC.

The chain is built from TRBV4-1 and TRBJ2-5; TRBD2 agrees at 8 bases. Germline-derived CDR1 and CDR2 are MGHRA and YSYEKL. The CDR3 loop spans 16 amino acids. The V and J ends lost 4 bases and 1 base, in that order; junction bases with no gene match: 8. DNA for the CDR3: TGCGCCAGCAGCCGGGGTAGCGGGGACCCCCAAGAGACCCAGTACTTC. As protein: CASSRGSGDPQETQYF.

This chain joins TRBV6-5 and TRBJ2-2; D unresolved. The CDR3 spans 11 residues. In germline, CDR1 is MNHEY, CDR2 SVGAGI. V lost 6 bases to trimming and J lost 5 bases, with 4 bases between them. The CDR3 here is CASSVTGELFF. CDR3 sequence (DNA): TGTGCCAGCAGCGTGACCGGGGAGCTGTTTTTT.

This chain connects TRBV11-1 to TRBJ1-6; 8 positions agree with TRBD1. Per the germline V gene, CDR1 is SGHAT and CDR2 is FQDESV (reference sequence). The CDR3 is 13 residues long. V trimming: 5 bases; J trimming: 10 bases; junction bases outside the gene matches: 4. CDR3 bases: TGTGCCAGCAGCACCAGGGGGCCCTCACCCCTCCACTTT. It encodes CASSTRGPSPLHF.

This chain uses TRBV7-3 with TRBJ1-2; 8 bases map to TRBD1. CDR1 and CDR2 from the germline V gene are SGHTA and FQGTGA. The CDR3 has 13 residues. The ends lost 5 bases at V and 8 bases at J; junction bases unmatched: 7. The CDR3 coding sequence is TGTGCCAGCAGCCTGGACAGGGCAGGAGGCTACACCTTC. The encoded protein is CASSLDRAGGYTF.

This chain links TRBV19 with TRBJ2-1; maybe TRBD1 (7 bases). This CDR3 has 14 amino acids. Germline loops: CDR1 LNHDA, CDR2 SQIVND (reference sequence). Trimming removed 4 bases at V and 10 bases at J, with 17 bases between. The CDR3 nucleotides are TGTGCCAGTAGTACGCAGGGGGGCCAGGGGGAGCAGTTCTTC. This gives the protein CASSTQGGQGEQFF.

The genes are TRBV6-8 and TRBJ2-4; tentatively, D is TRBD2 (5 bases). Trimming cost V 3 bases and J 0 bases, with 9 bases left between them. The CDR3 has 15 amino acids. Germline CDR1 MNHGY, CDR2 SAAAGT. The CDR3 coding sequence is TGTGCCAGCAGTTATATAGGACTAGCCAAAAACATTCAGTACTTC. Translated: CASSYIGLAKNIQYF.

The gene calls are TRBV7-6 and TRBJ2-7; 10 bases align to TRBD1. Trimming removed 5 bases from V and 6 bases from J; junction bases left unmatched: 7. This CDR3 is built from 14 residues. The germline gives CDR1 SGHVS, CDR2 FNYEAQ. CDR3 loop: CASSRPDRGSEQYF. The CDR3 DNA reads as TGTGCCAGCAGCCGTCCGGACAGGGGGTCCGAGCAGTACTTC.

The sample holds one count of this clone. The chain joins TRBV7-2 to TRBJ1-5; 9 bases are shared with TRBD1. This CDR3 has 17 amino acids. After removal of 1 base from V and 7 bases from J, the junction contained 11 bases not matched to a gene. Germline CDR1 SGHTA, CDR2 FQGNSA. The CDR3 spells CASSLGGLTGGGQPQHF. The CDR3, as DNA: TGTGCCAGCAGCTTAGGGGGGCTGACAGGGGGTGGACAGCCCCAGCATTTT.

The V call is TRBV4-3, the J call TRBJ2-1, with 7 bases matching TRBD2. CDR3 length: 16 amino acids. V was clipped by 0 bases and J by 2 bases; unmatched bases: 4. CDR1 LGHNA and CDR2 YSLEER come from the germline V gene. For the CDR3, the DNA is TGCGCCAGCAGCCAAGATTCTCTAGCGGCCTACAATGAGCAGTTCTTC. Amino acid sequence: CASSQDSLAAYNEQFF.

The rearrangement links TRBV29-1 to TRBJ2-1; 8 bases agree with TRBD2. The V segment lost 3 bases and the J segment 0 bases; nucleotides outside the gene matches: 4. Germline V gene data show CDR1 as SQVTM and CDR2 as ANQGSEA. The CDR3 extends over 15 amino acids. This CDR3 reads CSVDGRGDSYNEQFF. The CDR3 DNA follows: TGCAGCGTTGACGGGCGGGGGGACTCCTACAATGAGCAGTTCTTC.

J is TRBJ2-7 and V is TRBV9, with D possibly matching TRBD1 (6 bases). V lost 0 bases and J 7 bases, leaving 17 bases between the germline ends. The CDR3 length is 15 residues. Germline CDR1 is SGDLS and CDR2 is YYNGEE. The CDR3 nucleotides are TGTGCCAGCAGCGTAGCAGGACAGTGGGTAGGGGAGCAGTACTTC. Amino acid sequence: CASSVAGQWVGEQYF.

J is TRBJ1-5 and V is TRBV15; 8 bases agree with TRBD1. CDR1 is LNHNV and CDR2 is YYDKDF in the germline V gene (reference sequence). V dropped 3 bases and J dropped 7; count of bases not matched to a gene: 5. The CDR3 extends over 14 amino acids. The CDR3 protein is CATSRDRVEQPQHF. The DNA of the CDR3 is TGTGCCACCAGCAGGGACAGGGTTGAACAGCCCCAGCATTTT.